These 23 T cell receptor beta chains were all obtained from the same sample, sequenced in a study of regulatory T cells in long-lasting Graves disease. As to time point: newly diagnosed GD, antithyroid drugs for less than 3 months. PBMC RNA served as the TCR library source. Building the TCR beta libraries relied on iRepertoire HTBI primers, and CDR3 regions underwent Arm-PCR. Each CDR3 protein gets one entry after TCRdb re-called the multiplex PCR reads with MiXCR. Seen here are 350,000 to 500,000 distinct CDR3 sequences, 12% to 15% observed once, and the top ten hold approximately 15%. The same sample was also used in a study of T cells in Graves' hyperthyroidism and ophthalmopathy.

This material consisted of peripheral blood mononuclear cells (PBMCs), taken at new diagnosis, from a patient treated with antithyroid drugs. The receptors derive from a woman aged 50 to 60 with Graves disease.

This clonotype was seen many times. The rearrangement joins TRBV7-9 to TRBJ2-7; 9 bases align to TRBD2. Looked up from germline, CDR1 is SEHNR and CDR2 is FQNEAQ (reference sequence). V was pared by 5 bases and J by 2 bases, with 4 bases of the junction left unmatched. The CDR3 runs to 14 residues. CDR3 sequence (DNA): TGTGCCAGCAGCGTTAGCGGGAGAACCTACGAGCAGTACTTC. Translating gives CASSVSGRTYEQYF.

This clonotype was observed many times. The chain links TRBV28 to TRBJ2-7; no clear D gene. Germline CDR1 MDHEN, CDR2 SYDVKM. The CDR3 contains 13 residues. Trimming removed 7 bases from V and 0 bases from J, with 10 bases in between. CDR3 sequence reads: CASNTQNSYEQYF. DNA of the CDR3: TGTGCCAGCAACACACAGAACTCCTACGAGCAGTACTTC.

This clonotype has ten or more counts. The V gene is TRBV28, the J gene TRBJ1-2; 9 bases are shared with TRBD1. The CDR3 runs to 14 residues. Germline CDR1 is MDHEN and CDR2 is SYDVKM. Trimming removed 6 bases from V and 7 bases from J; junction bases left unmatched: 9. The CDR3 region has the DNA TGTGCCAGCAGGGTCCCGGGACAGGGTTTTGGCTACACCTTC. Amino acids: CASRVPGQGFGYTF.

The chain uses TRBV5-1 and TRBJ2-1; 8 bases are a match to TRBD2. Trimming at V came to 0 bases and at J to 8 bases, leaving 10 bases not matched to a gene. The CDR3 consists of 16 residues. CDR1 and CDR2 from the germline V gene are SGHRS and YFSETQ. The CDR3 loop reads CASSLAGGGRFHEQFF. The CDR3, as DNA: TGCGCCAGCAGCTTGGCCGGGGGCGGGAGGTTTCATGAGCAGTTCTTC.

In this sample, this clonotype turned up once. The chain recombines TRBV6-1 with TRBJ2-6, with TRBD2 identical over 8 bases. V lost 7 bases and J lost 4; bases outside the gene matches: 12. Looked up from germline, CDR1 is MNHNS and CDR2 is SASEGT. The length of the CDR3 is 17 residues. DNA for the CDR3: TGTGCCAGCAATGGCTGGGGCGGGGGGAGCGGGGCCAACGTCCTGACTTTC. Translating it yields CASNGWGGGSGANVLTF.

The chain links TRBV12-3 or TRBV12-4 to TRBJ2-1; 12 bases map to TRBD2. The CDR3 loop spans 17 amino acids. V shed 2 bases and J 4 bases; nucleotides not matched to a gene: 6. As DNA, the CDR3 is TGTGCCAGCAGTTTACCGGGAACTAGCGGGAGGTACAATGAGCAGTTCTTC. Translation gives CASSLPGTSGRYNEQFF.

This chain links TRBV28 with TRBJ2-1, with D possibly matching TRBD2 (6 bases). V gave up 2 bases and J gave up 4 bases, with 12 bases separating them. The CDR3 runs 15 residues. The germline V gene has CDR1 MDHEN and CDR2 SYDVKM. CDR3 DNA sequence: TGTGCCAGCAGTTTACCGGGAGTTTCTTACAATGAGCAGTTCTTC. As protein: CASSLPGVSYNEQFF.

At least ten counts were recorded for this clonotype. The chain is built from TRBV6-2 or TRBV6-3 and TRBJ2-5, with TRBD2 matching 14 bases. From germline, CDR1 is MNHEY and CDR2 SVGEGT. With 5 bases clipped from V and 4 bases from J, the junction kept 6 bases outside the gene matches. This CDR3 has 16 residues. CDR3 in DNA: TGTGCCAGCAGTAAGACTAGCGGGAGGGGTGGAGAGACCCAGTACTTC. Translated: CASSKTSGRGGETQYF.

The chain is built from TRBV7-9 and TRBJ1-5; D is undetermined. CDR1 and CDR2 from the germline V gene are SEHNR and FQNEAQ (reference sequence). V lost 5 bases to trimming and J lost 5 bases, with 7 bases between them. The CDR3 spans 12 residues. This CDR3 is CASSLPHQPQHF. The CDR3 bases are TGTGCCAGCAGCCTACCGCATCAGCCCCAGCATTTT. Combining the CDR3 with reference TRBV7-9 and TRBJ1-5 gives the whole variable domain DTGVSQNPRHKITKRGQNVTFRCDPISEHNRLYWYRQTLGQGPEFLTYFQNEAQLEKSRLLSDRFSAERPKGSFSTLEIQRTEQGDSAMYLCASSLPHQPQHFGDGTRLSIL.

This clonotype was recorded at least ten times. The V call is TRBV29-1, the J call TRBJ2-3; D is possibly TRBD2 (5 bases). This CDR3 has 14 amino acids. Germline lookup yields CDR1 SQVTM and CDR2 ANQGSEA. Trimming removed 2 bases at V and 6 bases at J, with 15 bases between. CDR3 nucleotide sequence: TGCAGCGTTGAAACCCGGGAAGCTACGGATACGCAGTATTTT. Amino acids: CSVETREATDTQYF.

This clonotype was picked up a small number of times. The chain is built from TRBV28 and TRBJ2-7; 10 nucleotides line up with TRBD2. This CDR3 contains 14 residues. Germline V gives CDR1 MDHEN, CDR2 SYDVKM. Unmatched junction bases numbered 7, after V lost 6 bases and J lost 5 bases. In nucleotides, the CDR3 is TGTGCCAGCAGCCACCTAGCGGGAGCCCACGAGCAGTACTTC. Its translation is CASSHLAGAHEQYF.

As to this clonotype: The CDR3 does not end in the conserved phenylalanine or tryptophan, so this is likely a read error. The limits of the CDR3 on the DNA are not certain, so only TCRdb's listed CDR3 is given. The rearrangement uses TRBV6-1 and TRBJ2-7; the DNA was not compared with TRBD1, the D call given in the table. A total of 11 residues make up the CDR3, ends included. In germline, CDR1 is MNHNS, CDR2 SASEGT. The CDR3 spells CASRLNRGVPI.

This clonotype was detected only a few times. The J gene is TRBJ2-7, the V gene TRBV5-1; TRBD1 agrees at 10 bases. The CDR3 is 17 amino acids. V was pared by 2 bases and J by 4 bases, with 12 bases of the junction left unmatched. Germline CDR1 is SGHRS and CDR2 is YFSETQ. CDR3 sequence reads: CASSFPSGTGESYEQYF. CDR3 DNA: TGCGCCAGCAGCTTCCCCAGTGGGACAGGGGAGTCTTACGAGCAGTACTTC.

This clonotype came up many times. The gene calls are TRBV7-9 and TRBJ1-6, with D hard to call. The V gene lost 3 bases and the J gene lost 6 bases, with 9 bases spanning the gap. This CDR3 has 14 amino acids. Per germline, CDR1 SEHNR and CDR2 FQNEAQ (reference sequence). CDR3 residues: CASSFGRPNSPLHF. CDR3 coding DNA: TGTGCCAGCAGCTTCGGTAGACCTAATTCACCCCTCCACTTT.

The chain is built from TRBV7-8 and TRBJ2-3; D uncertain. The germline V gene has CDR1 SGHVS and CDR2 FQNEAQ. The CDR3 extends over 14 amino acids. V was pared by 4 bases and J by 5 bases, with 13 bases between. The CDR3 region is CASSSSSPKDTQYF. The CDR3 DNA reads TGTGCCAGCAGCTCGTCTTCTCCTAAAGATACGCAGTATTTT.

With respect to this clonotype: This may stem from a read error, because a much larger clone lies one nucleotide away. The genes are TRBV20-1 and TRBJ2-1; 8 nucleotides align to TRBD2. The germline V gene has CDR1 DFQATT and CDR2 SNEGSKA (reference sequence). Trimming took 6 bases from V and 3 from J; bases not matched to a gene: 13. The CDR3 covers 16 residues. The CDR3 reads CSAELSLAGLYNEQFF. CDR3 nucleotide sequence: TGCAGTGCCGAACTCTCCTTAGCGGGGCTCTACAATGAGCAGTTCTTC.

V gene TRBV19 combines with J gene TRBJ1-2; weak D call: TRBD1 (6 bases). V lost 6 bases, J lost 6 bases, and 17 bases lay in between. In germline, CDR1 is LNHDA, CDR2 SQIVND (reference sequence). This CDR3 comprises 14 residues. The DNA for the CDR3 is TGTGCCAGTAGAGACGGACAGAACCAGGATGGCTACACCTTC. This sequence encodes CASRDGQNQDGYTF.

The chain combines TRBV20-1 with TRBJ1-4, with unresolved D. The V and J ends lost 3 bases and 3 bases respectively, with 14 bases between them. The CDR3 runs to 15 residues. Germline CDR1 DFQATT, CDR2 SNEGSKA (reference sequence). The CDR3 is CSARKNAEPNEKLFF. The DNA for the CDR3 is TGCAGTGCTAGGAAGAACGCAGAGCCTAATGAAAAACTGTTTTTT.

At least ten counts were recorded for this clonotype. The chain carries TRBV27 and TRBJ2-1; tentative D call: TRBD2 (6 bases). The CDR3 extends over 16 amino acids. The germline V and J ends were trimmed by 2 bases and 1 base, with 12 bases remaining between them. Germline values: CDR1 MNHEY, CDR2 SMNVEV (reference sequence). Written as DNA, the CDR3 is TGTGCCAGCAGTTTAGGAGTGGGAGGATCCTACAATGAGCAGTTCTTC. It translates to CASSLGVGGSYNEQFF.

The table lists this clonotype with a few counts. V and J are TRBV4-1 and TRBJ2-7; 10 nucleotides align to TRBD2. The trim removed 4 bases at V and 0 bases at J, leaving 6 bases unmatched. The CDR3 sequence is 16 residues long. In germline, CDR1 is MGHRA, CDR2 YSYEKL. This CDR3 is CASSLSLAGASYEQYF. The CDR3 bases are TGCGCCAGCAGCCTTTCCCTAGCGGGAGCCTCCTACGAGCAGTACTTC.

This clonotype was counted at least ten times. The chain couples TRBV11-1 to TRBJ2-1; 8 bases align to TRBD2. In germline, CDR1 is SGHAT, CDR2 FQDESV (reference sequence). The V gene end was trimmed by 3 bases and the J gene end by 6 bases; junction bases not matched to a gene: 4. The length of the CDR3 is 14 residues. CDR3 sequence (DNA): TGTGCCAGCAGCTTGGGGCTAGCGGGCAATGAGCAGTTCTTC. This sequence encodes CASSLGLAGNEQFF. The full variable domain, with the rest looked up from reference TRBV11-1 and TRBJ2-1, is EAEVAQSPRYKITEKSQAVAFWCDPISGHATLYWYRQILGQGPELLVQFQDESVVDDSQLPKDRFSAERLKGVDSTLKIQPAELGDSAMYLCASSLGLAGNEQFFGPGTRLTVL.

This clonotype was picked up a small number of times. This sequence joins TRBV28 and TRBJ2-1, with no clear D. The germline V and J ends were trimmed by 5 bases and 6 bases, with 20 bases remaining between them. The CDR3 spans 16 residues. Looked up from germline, CDR1 is MDHEN and CDR2 is SYDVKM. The CDR3 sequence: CASSPPRTLVCNEQFF. Here the CDR3 DNA reads TGTGCCAGCAGTCCCCCCAGAACTTTGGTGTGCAATGAGCAGTTCTTC.

This clonotype was seen only a few times. This CDR3 is CASSQEVGRDRVIYEQFF. CDR3 DNA sequence: TGTGCCAGCAGCCAAGAGGTGGGAAGGGACAGGGTGATCTATGAGCAGTTCTTC. V is TRBV3-1 and J is TRBJ2-1, with 9 bases that match TRBD1. The CDR3 is made up of 18 amino acids. Trimming at V came to 0 bases and at J to 8 bases, leaving 14 bases not matched to a gene. The V gene's germline CDR1 is LGHDT and CDR2 YNNKEL (reference sequence).